Below are 15 T cell receptor beta chains sequenced from a single sample in a study of T cell responses to AZD1222 COVID-19 vaccine. Method: immunoSEQ multiplex PCR; TCRdb's copy keeps in-frame clones and lacks some. This table has 150,000 to 200,000 clones, roughly 92% appearing once. The sample here was peripheral blood, taken 28 days after the second AZD1222 dose. Receptor source: an adult who received the AZD1222 COVID-19 vaccine.

The gene calls are TRBV4-2 and TRBJ2-7; 10 bases match TRBD2. J was trimmed by 2 bases and V by 1 base; bases with no gene match: 11. Per the germline V gene, CDR1 is LGHNA and CDR2 is YNFKEQ. The CDR3 length is 18 residues. The chain's CDR3 is CASSQGLAGVGRPYEQYF. Here the CDR3 DNA reads TGTGCCAGCAGCCAAGGGCTAGCGGGGGTGGGAAGGCCCTACGAGCAGTACTTC.

This clone was picked up one time. The gene calls are TRBV9 and TRBJ1-3; D unclear. This CDR3 is 15 amino acids long. Trimming left V 2 bases short and J 1 base short, with 10 bases between. Per germline, CDR1 SGDLS and CDR2 YYNGEE. CDR3 nucleotides: TGTGCCAGCAGCGTGTTTGGGGTTTCTGGAAACACCATATATTTT. This sequence encodes CASSVFGVSGNTIYF.

The V and J genes are TRBV12-5 and TRBJ1-1, with 10 bases matching TRBD1. The CDR3 has 18 residues. Germline V lookup: CDR1 LGHNT, CDR2 FRNRAP. V trimming: 6 bases; J trimming: 1 base; junction bases outside the gene matches: 14. The CDR3 reads CASGNLPWDRGGNTEAFF. CDR3 in DNA: TGTGCTAGTGGGAATTTACCTTGGGACAGGGGAGGGAACACTGAAGCTTTCTTT.

The chain employs TRBV13 and TRBJ2-5, with a weak D call TRBD1 (5 bases). V lost 5 bases and J 1 base, leaving 11 bases between the germline ends. Germline CDR1 reads PRHDT; CDR2 reads FYEKMQ (reference sequence). This CDR3 region has 14 residues. The CDR3 here is CASSGKRGQETQYF. The DNA of the CDR3 is TGTGCCAGCAGCGGCAAAAGGGGCCAAGAGACCCAGTACTTC. The whole variable domain, filled in from reference TRBV13 and TRBJ2-5, reads AAGVIQSPRHLIKEKRETATLKCYPIPRHDTVYWYQQGPGQDPQFLISFYEKMQSDKGSIPDRFSAQQFSDYHSELNMSSLELGDSALYFCASSGKRGQETQYFGPGTRLLVL.

The chain carries TRBV7-9 and TRBJ1-2; D gene unclear. CDR3 size: 13 residues. V lost 4 bases and J lost 5, with 11 bases in between. Germline V gene data show CDR1 as SEHNR and CDR2 as FQNEAQ (reference sequence). This CDR3 is CASSSLELYGYTF. The DNA of the CDR3 is TGTGCCAGCAGCTCCTTAGAGTTATATGGCTACACCTTC.

The chain employs TRBV7-3 and TRBJ2-3; 7 bases are shared with TRBD1. This CDR3 is 15 amino acids long. Per germline, CDR1 SGHTA and CDR2 FQGTGA. With 2 bases clipped from V and 2 bases from J, the junction kept 4 bases outside the gene matches. This chain's CDR3 is CASSLVGQLTDTQYF. The DNA of the CDR3 is TGTGCCAGCAGCTTAGTGGGACAGCTCACAGATACGCAGTATTTT.

The chain links TRBV28 to TRBJ2-1; D uncertain. The CDR3 loop spans 16 amino acids. The V end lost 5 bases, the J end lost 5 bases, and 19 bases lay between the germline ends. Looked up from germline, CDR1 is MDHEN and CDR2 is SYDVKM. The CDR3 is CASSPDWGTTDNEQFF. The CDR3 coding sequence is TGTGCCAGCAGTCCTGATTGGGGAACCACGGACAATGAGCAGTTCTTC.

The J gene is TRBJ1-2, the V gene TRBV6-2 or TRBV6-3, with D perhaps TRBD1 (6 bases). Trimming shortened V by 6 bases and J by 2 bases, and 13 bases separated the two germline ends. Germline assignment: CDR1 MNHEY and CDR2 SVGEGT. This CDR3 is built from 14 residues. CDR3 coding DNA: TGTGCCAGCAGCTCGGCGGACAGAAACTATGGCTACACCTTC. Its translation is CASSSADRNYGYTF.

The genes are TRBV14 and TRBJ1-1; tentatively, D is TRBD1 (6 bases). Germline CDR1 and CDR2: SGHDN and FVKESK. V was cut by 3 bases and J by 1 base, with 24 bases left in between. This CDR3 spans 19 amino acids. As DNA, the CDR3 is TGTGCCAGCAGCCATAGAACCGCTATCGGGGGCGTGGGGAACACTGAAGCTTTCTTT. It encodes CASSHRTAIGGVGNTEAFF.

V is TRBV27 and J is TRBJ2-5; no clear D. The CDR3 loop spans 13 amino acids. V was shortened by 6 bases and J by 2 bases, with 10 bases between the two germline ends. Germline V CDR1 and CDR2: MNHEY, SMNVEV (reference sequence). CDR3 region: CASRRNTQETQYF. CDR3 sequence (DNA): TGTGCCAGCAGGAGGAACACACAAGAGACCCAGTACTTC.

This chain links TRBV27 with TRBJ1-2; D is possibly TRBD1 (5 bases). The ends were cut back, 3 bases at V and 2 bases at J, with 16 bases in the middle. The CDR3 covers 16 residues. Germline V lookup: CDR1 MNHEY, CDR2 SMNVEV (reference sequence). In DNA, the CDR3 is TGTGCCAGCAGTTTGTCTCTGGGACGGGAGAACTATGGCTACACCTTC. Translating it yields CASSLSLGRENYGYTF.

This clone was detected once. The chain links TRBV19 to TRBJ1-5; 8 bases are a match to TRBD1. V was clipped by 3 bases and J by 0 bases; unmatched bases: 13. Germline assignment: CDR1 LNHDA and CDR2 SQIVND (reference sequence). This CDR3 has 19 residues. The CDR3 is CASSIIGSGQAYSNQPQHF. CDR3 bases: TGTGCCAGTAGTATTATTGGATCGGGACAGGCTTATAGCAATCAGCCCCAGCATTTT.

The chain joins TRBV6-5 to TRBJ2-7; TRBD1 agrees at 11 bases. CDR1 and CDR2 (germline): MNHEY, SVGAGI. The CDR3 is made up of 15 amino acids. J was trimmed by 8 bases and V by 2 bases; bases with no gene match: 8. The CDR3 protein is CASSYPGQGAIKQYF. In DNA form, the CDR3 reads TGTGCCAGCAGTTACCCCGGACAGGGGGCTATCAAGCAGTACTTC.

The genes are TRBV7-2 and TRBJ2-5; TRBD2 agrees at 10 bases. Germline V gene data show CDR1 as SGHTA and CDR2 as FQGNSA. The CDR3 length is 15 residues. J was trimmed by 4 bases and V by 7 bases; bases with no gene match: 9. DNA for the CDR3: TGTGCCAGCAAATTAAGCGGGGGGGCGGCAGAGACCCAGTACTTC. This encodes CASKLSGGAAETQYF.

This chain uses TRBV27 with TRBJ1-5; maybe TRBD1 (6 bases). The CDR3 extends over 18 amino acids. From germline, CDR1 is MNHEY and CDR2 SMNVEV (reference sequence). V dropped 5 bases and J dropped 0 bases, with 20 bases sitting between them. Written as DNA, the CDR3 is TGTGCCAGCAGTCCGGGTGGGGGCACAGGGTATAGCAATCAGCCCCAGCATTTT. It translates to CASSPGGGTGYSNQPQHF.